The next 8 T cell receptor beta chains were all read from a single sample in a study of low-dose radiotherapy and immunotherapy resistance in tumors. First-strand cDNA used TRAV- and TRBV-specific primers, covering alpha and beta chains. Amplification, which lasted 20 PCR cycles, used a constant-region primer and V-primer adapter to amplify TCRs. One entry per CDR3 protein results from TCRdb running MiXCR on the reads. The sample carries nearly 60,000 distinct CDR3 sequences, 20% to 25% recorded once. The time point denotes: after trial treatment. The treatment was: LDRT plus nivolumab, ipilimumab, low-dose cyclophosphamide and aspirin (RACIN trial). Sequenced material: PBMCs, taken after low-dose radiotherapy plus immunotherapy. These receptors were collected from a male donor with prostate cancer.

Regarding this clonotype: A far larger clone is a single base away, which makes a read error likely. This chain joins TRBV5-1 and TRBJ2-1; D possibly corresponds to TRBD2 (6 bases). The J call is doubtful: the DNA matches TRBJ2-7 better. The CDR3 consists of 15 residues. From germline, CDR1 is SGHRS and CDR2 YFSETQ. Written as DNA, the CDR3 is TGCGCCAGCAGCTTGGATGCGGGAACAACCCACGAGCAGTACTTC. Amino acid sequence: CASSLDAGTTHEQYF.

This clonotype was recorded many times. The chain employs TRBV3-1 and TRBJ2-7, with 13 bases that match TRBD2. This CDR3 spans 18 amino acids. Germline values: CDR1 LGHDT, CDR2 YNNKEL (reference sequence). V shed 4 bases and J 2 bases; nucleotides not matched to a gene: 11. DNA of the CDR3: TGTGCCAGCAGCCCACGGACTAGCGGGAGATCTTCGGCCTACGAGCAGTACTTC. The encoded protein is CASSPRTSGRSSAYEQYF.

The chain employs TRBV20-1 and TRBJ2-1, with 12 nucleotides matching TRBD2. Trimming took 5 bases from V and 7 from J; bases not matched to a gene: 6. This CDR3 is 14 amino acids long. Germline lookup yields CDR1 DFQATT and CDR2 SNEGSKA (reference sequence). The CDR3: CSASTSGGSNEQFF. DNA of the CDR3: TGCAGTGCTTCGACTAGCGGGGGTTCGAATGAGCAGTTCTTC.

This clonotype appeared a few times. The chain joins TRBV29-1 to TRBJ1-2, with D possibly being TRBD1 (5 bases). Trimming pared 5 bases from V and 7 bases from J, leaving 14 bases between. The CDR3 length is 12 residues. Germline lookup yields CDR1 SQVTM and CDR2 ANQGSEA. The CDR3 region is CSVWDPSIGYTF. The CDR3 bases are TGCAGCGTTTGGGACCCCTCGATTGGCTACACCTTC.

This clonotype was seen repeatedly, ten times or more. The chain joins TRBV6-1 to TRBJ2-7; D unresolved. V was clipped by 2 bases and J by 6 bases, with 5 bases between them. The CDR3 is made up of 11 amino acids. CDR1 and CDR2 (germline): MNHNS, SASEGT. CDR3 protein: CASSELVEQYF. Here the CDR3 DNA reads TGTGCCAGCAGTGAATTAGTCGAGCAGTACTTC.

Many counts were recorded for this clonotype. For the CDR3, the DNA is TGCGCCAGCAGCCTGGCGGGGAGAAACTATGGCTACACCTTC. This codes for CASSLAGRNYGYTF. This sequence joins TRBV4-3 and TRBJ1-2, with D hard to call. The CDR3 runs to 14 residues. Germline V gene sequence: CDR1 LGHNA, CDR2 YSLEER. V gave up 4 bases and J gave up 2 bases, with 11 bases separating them.

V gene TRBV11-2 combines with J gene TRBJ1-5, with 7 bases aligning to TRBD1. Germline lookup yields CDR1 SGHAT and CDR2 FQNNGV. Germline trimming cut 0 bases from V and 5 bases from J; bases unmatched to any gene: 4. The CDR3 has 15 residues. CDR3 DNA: TGTGCCAGCAGCTTAGATCCCAGGGGGTATCAGCCCCAGCATTTT. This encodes CASSLDPRGYQPQHF.

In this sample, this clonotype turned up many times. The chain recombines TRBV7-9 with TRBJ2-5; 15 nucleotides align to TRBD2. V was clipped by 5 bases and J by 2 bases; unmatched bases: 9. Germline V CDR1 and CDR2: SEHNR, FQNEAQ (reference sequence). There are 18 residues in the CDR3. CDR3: CASSEPGLAGGVQETQYF. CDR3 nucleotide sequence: TGTGCCAGCAGCGAGCCGGGACTAGCGGGGGGCGTTCAAGAGACCCAGTACTTC.